Sequencing of this T cell receptor beta chain was carried out in a study of shared clonotypes between healthy human individuals. Division of CD4+ cells produced a CD45RA+ naive subset and a CD45RA-negative memory subset. Deep was the level at which the assay was run. The method was immunoSEQ multiplex PCR; TCRdb's version includes in-frame clones alone and lacks a portion of them. The sample has around 980,000 clones; about 84% are singletons. The J segment lost 6 bases and the V segment lost 10 bases, leaving 17 bases of the junction unmatched. Germline V gene sequence: CDR1 MNHNY, CDR2 SVGAGI (reference sequence). This CDR3 is built from 16 residues.

The sequencing input was memory CD4+ T cells from PBMCs. The subset denotes: CD45RA-negative fraction. The chain employs TRBV6-6 and TRBJ2-3; 9 bases match TRBD2. This receptor was obtained from a man younger than 30 in good health. Some clones in this sample may be carry-over from other donors' samples. DNA for the CDR3: TGTGCCACCCAGGGGAGGCTAGCGGGACGAATGGATACGCAGTATTTT. It yields the protein CATQGRLAGRMDTQYF.